This TCR beta chain appears in the sequencing data of a study of cytomegalovirus exposure and HLA in healthy donors. Across the whole study: Genotyping of under 500 donors showed that 80% to 90% belonged to the Caucasian-associated ancestry cluster.

Unmatched junction bases numbered 5, after V lost 1 base and J lost 2 bases. CDR3 length: 15 amino acids. From germline, CDR1 is MNHEY and CDR2 SMNVEV (reference sequence). Points from the study as a whole: A prior analysis recorded that most TCR beta V segments were productive about 87% or about 30% of the time. A later analysis associated 16,951 TCR beta sequences with HLA alleles at a 0.05 false discovery rate. Most CMV-associated TCR beta chains were later found to appear HLA-restricted.

This clone was detected a few times. The antigen is unknown. This PCR relied on a set of 60 Vbeta primers and 13 Jbeta primers. The repertoire was sequenced with immunoSEQ multiplex PCR; TCRdb's copy has only in-frame clones and lacks some. Counted here are more than 95,000 clones, roughly 80% occurring once; the ten biggest clones make up about 1.7%. This chain connects TRBV27 to TRBJ2-7, with 7 positions matching TRBD2. Sequencing was done on a sample of PBMCs. The TCR comes from a woman in her forties in good health and CMV-seronegative. This CDR3 reads CASSLLSGTPYEQYF. CDR3 DNA sequence: TGTGCCAGCAGTTTATTAAGCGGGACCCCCTACGAGCAGTACTTC.